This TCR beta chain was found in a study of CD8+CD57+ T cells in acquired aplastic anemia. Both TCR beta VDJ combination and CDR3 sequence profiling were carried out. Genomic DNA was the template for this profiling. TCRdb re-analysed the reads in MiXCR, keeping a single row per CDR3 protein. This table holds some 220,000 distinct CDR3 sequences, 34% found once. This clonotype was counted at least ten times. The TCR was taken from a human donor in good health, serving as a control. The sequencing sample was made of sorted CD4+, CD8+, or CD8+CD57+ T cells (not recorded which) from PBMCs.

CDR3 nucleotides: TGTGCTAGTGGTTTAAACACCATATATTTT. This gives the protein CASGLNTIYF. The chain combines TRBV12-5 with TRBJ1-3, with no clear D. Per the germline V gene, CDR1 is LGHNT and CDR2 is FRNRAP. This CDR3 region has 10 residues. Trimming cost V 3 bases and J 6 bases, with 0 bases left between them.